The 10 T cell receptor beta chains presented below share a single source sample, sequenced in a study of cytomegalovirus exposure and HLA in healthy donors. Measured with immunoSEQ multiplex PCR; TCRdb has only the in-frame clones, and not every one. The sample has about 300,000 clones, approximately 88% seen once. Sequenced input: PBMCs. These receptors were obtained from a woman under 30 in good health and CMV-seronegative.

V usage is TRBV28 and J usage is TRBJ1-5; 8 nucleotides align to TRBD1. This CDR3 is 14 amino acids long. Germline lookup yields CDR1 MDHEN and CDR2 SYDVKM. J gave up 2 bases and V 5 bases, and 2 bases lay outside the gene matches. CDR3 residues: CASSQTGGNQPQHF. The CDR3 nucleotides are TGTGCCAGCAGTCAGACAGGGGGCAATCAGCCCCAGCATTTT.

The genes are TRBV28 and TRBJ1-2; no reliable D call. The CDR3 runs 14 residues. Germline loops: CDR1 MDHEN, CDR2 SYDVKM. With 1 base removed from V and 2 bases from J, the gap between germline ends came to 8 bases. The CDR3 DNA sequence: TGTGCCAGCAGTTTATATCTACCAAACTATGGCTACACCTTC. Translated, it gives CASSLYLPNYGYTF.

The chain joins TRBV5-1 to TRBJ2-1, with TRBD2 identical over 9 bases. In germline, CDR1 is SGHRS, CDR2 YFSETQ. This CDR3 spans 18 amino acids. J was trimmed by 7 bases and V by 0 bases; bases with no gene match: 14. This CDR3 reads CASSLEPSGISSWNEQFF. DNA of the CDR3: TGCGCCAGCAGCTTGGAGCCTAGCGGGATTAGCTCCTGGAATGAGCAGTTCTTC.

In its sample, this clone was seen many times. The chain uses TRBV7-9 and TRBJ2-5, with 8 bases matching TRBD2. CDR3 length equals 17 residues. Germline trimming cut 5 bases from V and 3 bases from J; bases unmatched to any gene: 14. Germline V gene sequence: CDR1 SEHNR, CDR2 FQNEAQ (reference sequence). CDR3 nucleotide sequence: TGTGCCAGCAGCCTACGGATAACAGTGCGGGAGGAAGAGACCCAGTACTTC. Translating it yields CASSLRITVREEETQYF.

This clone was observed once. This rearrangement joins TRBV19 to TRBJ2-7; 7 nucleotides match TRBD1. Unmatched junction bases numbered 8, after V lost 5 bases and J lost 4 bases. Germline V CDR1 and CDR2: LNHDA, SQIVND (reference sequence). CDR3 length equals 14 residues. For the CDR3, the DNA is TGTGCCAGTAGTGTTCCGGGACAGAATTACGAGCAGTACTTC. Its protein is CASSVPGQNYEQYF. Variable domain in full (rest from reference TRBV19 and TRBJ2-7): DGGITQSPKYLFRKEGQNVTLSCEQNLNHDAMYWYRQDPGQGLRLIYYSQIVNDFQKGDIAEGYSVSREKKESFPLTVTSAQKNPTAFYLCASSVPGQNYEQYFGPGTRLTVT.

This chain uses TRBV28 with TRBJ2-7, with a tentative D call TRBD1 (5 bases). CDR1 MDHEN and CDR2 SYDVKM come from the germline V gene. V shed 8 bases and J shed 4 bases, with 12 bases lying between them. The CDR3 consists of 12 residues. The CDR3 is CASCREGYEQYF. The CDR3 bases are TGTGCCAGCTGCAGGGAAGGATACGAGCAGTACTTC.

The chain links TRBV4-3 to TRBJ2-3; 9 bases agree with TRBD1. The CDR3 consists of 15 residues. V gave up 5 bases and J gave up 1 base; unmatched junction bases: 4. The germline V gene encodes CDR1 LGHNA and CDR2 YSLEER. The CDR3 nucleotides are TGCGCCAGCAGCACAGGGGGCTCGGGCACAGATACGCAGTATTTT. Amino acids: CASSTGGSGTDTQYF.

The chain recombines TRBV6-6 with TRBJ2-5; maybe TRBD2 (5 bases). Germline assignment: CDR1 MNHNY and CDR2 SVGAGI (reference sequence). The CDR3 totals 14 residues. V lost 9 bases, J lost 1 base, and 15 bases lay in between. The CDR3 DNA reads as TGTGCCAGTAGAGATCCGGGGTTCCAAGAGACCCAGTACTTC. This sequence encodes CASRDPGFQETQYF.

This clone occurred once. The chain recombines TRBV11-2 with TRBJ2-7; D is perhaps TRBD2 (6 bases). Deletions cut 5 bases from V and 0 bases from J, with 20 bases between. Germline V gene data show CDR1 as SGHAT and CDR2 as FQNNGV. The CDR3 length is 17 residues. Here the CDR3 DNA reads TGTGCCAGCAGCCGCCTCGGCCGGGACTTTACCTCCTACGAGCAGTACTTC. Its translation: CASSRLGRDFTSYEQYF.

The gene calls are TRBV5-6 and TRBJ1-2; D is unclear. Trimming left V 0 bases short and J 3 bases short, with 9 bases between. There are 14 residues in the CDR3. Germline V gene lookup returns CDR1 SGHDT and CDR2 YYEEEE. Here the CDR3 DNA reads TGTGCCAGCAGCTTGGAACAGATTCACTATGGCTACACCTTC. It codes for CASSLEQIHYGYTF. The complete variable domain, with remaining parts taken from reference TRBV5-6 and TRBJ1-2, reads DAGVTQSPTHLIKTRGQQVTLRCSPKSGHDTVSWYQQALGQGPQFIFQYYEEEERQRGNFPDRFSGHQFPNYSSELNVNALLLGDSALYLCASSLEQIHYGYTFGSGTRLTVV.